The 15 T cell receptor beta chains in this list originate from one sample, sequenced in a study of blood T cells in healthy people across ages. The second PCR ran roughly 7 to 12 cycles with a sample-barcoded 5' primer and J-beta primers. TCRdb reprocessed the 5' RACE reads via MiXCR and lists one record per CDR3 protein. Here the sample spans 1.4 million or so distinct CDR3 sequences, 40% to 45% being singletons. Input material: blood. The receptors derive from a woman between 18 and 30 years old in good health.

In its sample, this clonotype was seen a few times. J is TRBJ1-5 and V is TRBV2; maybe TRBD1 (5 bases). Trimming pared 2 bases from V and 1 base from J, leaving 15 bases between. This CDR3 is 17 amino acids long. The germline V gene encodes CDR1 SNHLY and CDR2 FYNNEI. CDR3 sequence: CASSEWGRAASNQPQHF. The CDR3 coding sequence is TGTGCCAGCAGTGAATGGGGCCGGGCAGCGAGCAATCAGCCCCAGCATTTT. The full variable domain, its missing parts supplied by reference TRBV2 and TRBJ1-5, is EPEVTQTPSHQVTQMGQEVILRCVPISNHLYFYWYRQILGQKVEFLVSFYNNEISEKSEIFDDQFSVERPDGSNFTLKIRSTKLEDSAMYFCASSEWGRAASNQPQHFGDGTRLSIL.

This clonotype appeared a few times. The genes are TRBV6-6 and TRBJ1-1; D gene ambiguous. The germline V gene has CDR1 MNHNY and CDR2 SVGAGI (reference sequence). CDR3 length: 12 amino acids. With 7 bases removed from V and 0 bases from J, the gap between germline ends came to 6 bases. CDR3 nucleotides: TGTGCCAGCAATCGGGTGAACACTGAAGCTTTCTTT. Translating gives CASNRVNTEAFF.

The chain has TRBV21-1 and TRBJ1-5; TRBD1 was called by the table and not checked on the DNA. TRBV21-1 is deemed a pseudogene. CDR3 length: 16 residues. CDR3 amino acids: CASSKARTGGFWPQHF. CDR3 DNA: TGTGCCAGCAGCAAAGCCAGGACAGGGGGTTTTTGGCCCCAGCATTTT.

This clonotype was seen only a few times. The J gene is TRBJ2-3, the V gene TRBV10-1, with 13 bases fitting TRBD2. The trim removed 4 bases at V and 0 bases at J, leaving 1 base unmatched. Germline V CDR1 and CDR2: WNHNN, SYGVQD (reference sequence). CDR3 size: 16 residues. CDR3 amino acids: CASSGGLAGSTDTQYF. CDR3 sequence (DNA): TGCGCCAGCAGTGGGGGACTAGCGGGAAGCACAGATACGCAGTATTTT.

V usage is TRBV20-1 and J usage is TRBJ2-2, with TRBD2 identical over 12 bases. CDR1 and CDR2 (germline): DFQATT, SNEGSKA (reference sequence). The CDR3 has 15 residues. The CDR3, as DNA: TGCAGCGCGACTAGCGGGGGTGGGGACACCGGGGAGCTGTTTTTT. It specifies CSATSGGGDTGELFF.

This chain connects TRBV6-9 to TRBJ1-3; 11 nucleotides agree with TRBD1. The CDR3 is 13 residues long. Germline values: CDR1 MNHGY, CDR2 SVAAGI. V gave up 7 bases and J gave up 8 bases; unmatched junction bases: 4. The DNA for the CDR3 is TGTGCCAGCATTGGACAGGGGGCTTACACCATATATTTT. Translating it yields CASIGQGAYTIYF.

Of note for this clonotype: At one end, the junction sequence differs from germline, possibly due to a read error. This chain connects TRBV29-1 to TRBJ2-1; D unclear. The end of the DNA fits TRBJ2-7 better, so the J call may be wrong. CDR3 length: 12 amino acids. Per the germline V gene, CDR1 is SQVTM and CDR2 is ANQGSEA. The CDR3 DNA follows: TGCATCGTTTTCCATCCCCCAAGCGAGCAGTACTTC. The encoded protein is CIVFHPPSEQYF.

For this clonotype: A junction end diverges from the germline sequence, so it may reflect a read error. The V and J genes are TRBV27 and TRBJ1-1; the D gene is possibly TRBD1 (5 bases). CDR3 size: 16 residues. Germline CDR1 and CDR2: MNHEY and SMNVEV (reference sequence). The CDR3 protein is CASSLGRRGPNTEAFF. CDR3 nucleotides: TGTGCCAGTAGTTTGGGCAGGAGGGGCCCGAACACTGAAGCTTTCTTT.

The chain couples TRBV10-3 to TRBJ2-7; TRBD2 aligns across 7 bases. Germline CDR1 reads ENHRY; CDR2 reads SYGVKD. This CDR3 contains 13 residues. With V trimmed by 8 bases and J by 4 bases, 8 bases remained unmatched. CDR3 sequence reads: CAIAPTSRYEQYF. For the CDR3, the DNA is TGTGCCATCGCTCCGACTAGCAGATACGAGCAGTACTTC.

V and J are TRBV5-1 and TRBJ1-4; a weak D match, TRBD1 (5 bases). The V end was cut by 4 bases, the J end by 6 bases, with 13 bases between. CDR3 size: 14 residues. CDR1 and CDR2 (germline): SGHRS, YFSETQ. As DNA, the CDR3 is TGCGCCAGCAGCGGCGGGACCCAGGATGAAAAACTGTTTTTT. Amino acid sequence: CASSGGTQDEKLFF.

This clonotype was observed a handful of times. This chain joins TRBV9 and TRBJ1-6; D perhaps matches TRBD1 (6 bases). The CDR3 runs 15 residues. From germline, CDR1 is SGDLS and CDR2 YYNGEE. Trimming took off 0 bases at V and 3 bases at J, with 7 bases between the two ends. Here the CDR3 DNA reads TGTGCCAGCAGCGTAGAGGGGGTCTATAATTCACCCCTCCACTTT. Its protein is CASSVEGVYNSPLHF.

The gene calls are TRBV10-3 and TRBJ2-1, with 9 bases matching TRBD2. The CDR3 extends over 15 amino acids. Per germline, CDR1 ENHRY and CDR2 SYGVKD. With 5 bases clipped from V and 5 bases from J, the junction kept 7 bases outside the gene matches. CDR3 in DNA: TGTGCCATCAGTCTGGGCGGGGGGGCCAACAATGAGCAGTTCTTC. This gives the protein CAISLGGGANNEQFF.

There are a few counts of this clonotype. The chain employs TRBV7-3 and TRBJ1-6; no clear D. The CDR3 spans 13 residues. Germline CDR1 is SGHTA and CDR2 is FQGTGA. V lost 5 bases to trimming and J lost 9 bases, with 11 bases between them. CDR3 in amino acids: CASSEKKGSPLHF. CDR3 coding DNA: TGTGCCAGCAGCGAGAAAAAAGGTTCACCCCTCCACTTT.

This clonotype was observed a few times. This chain connects TRBV29-1 to TRBJ2-1; D is perhaps TRBD1 (6 bases). Trimming stripped 0 bases from V and 9 bases from J, with 21 bases between. The CDR3 length is 16 residues. Germline V gene lookup returns CDR1 SQVTM and CDR2 ANQGSEA. The CDR3 DNA sequence: TGCAGCGTTGAAGATCGTCCAACACAGGGTAAGGGTGAGCAGTTCTTC. Protein product: CSVEDRPTQGKGEQFF.

For this clonotype: A read error may explain this, as a much larger clone is one base away. This chain links TRBV12-3 or TRBV12-4 with TRBJ2-1, with D perhaps matching TRBD2 (5 bases). The CDR3 has 17 residues. The CDR3 nucleotides are TGTGCCAGCAATTTACGAGGAGCGGTGGGCTCCTACAATGAGCAGTTCTTC. It codes for CASNLRGAVGSYNEQFF.